Below, 23 T cell receptor beta chains from the same sample are listed, as sequenced in a study of brain metastases from non-small cell lung cancer. Clones were read by immunoSEQ multiplex PCR, and TCRdb kept only the in-frame ones, dropping some. The sample has under 3,500 clones; approximately 86% are singletons. The sequenced material came from primary lung tumor tissue. The receptors derive from a donor over 35 with non-small cell lung cancer.

This clone appeared a few times. The V and J genes are TRBV2 and TRBJ2-7; 7 bases are a match to TRBD2. The trim removed 5 bases at V and 0 bases at J, leaving 7 bases unmatched. This CDR3 comprises 15 residues. The V gene's germline CDR1 is SNHLY and CDR2 FYNNEI. The DNA for the CDR3 is TGTGCCAGCAGTAGAAGCGGGATCAGCTCCTACGAGCAGTACTTC. Encoded protein: CASSRSGISSYEQYF.

J is TRBJ2-7 and V is TRBV4-3, with D possibly being TRBD1 (5 bases). Germline lookup yields CDR1 LGHNA and CDR2 YSLEER. The CDR3 totals 15 residues. Deletions cut 1 base from V and 0 bases from J, with 10 bases between. DNA for the CDR3: TGCGCCAGCAGCCAAGGGCTGGGGCTCTCCTACGAGCAGTACTTC. Its translation is CASSQGLGLSYEQYF.

The V gene is TRBV6-5, the J gene TRBJ1-4; 7 bases align to TRBD1. The CDR3 consists of 15 residues. Germline trimming cut 6 bases from V and 5 bases from J; bases unmatched to any gene: 9. Per the germline V gene, CDR1 is MNHEY and CDR2 is SVGAGI. The CDR3 DNA is TGTGCCAGCAGCTATGGGACAGCCATCAATGAAAAACTGTTTTTT. This encodes CASSYGTAINEKLFF.

The chain uses TRBV11-1 and TRBJ1-1; no clear D gene. Per the germline V gene, CDR1 is SGHAT and CDR2 is FQDESV (reference sequence). CDR3 length: 14 residues. The V end was cut by 7 bases, the J end by 3 bases, with 15 bases between. CDR3 in DNA: TGTGCCAGCACAATCGAGACGGGGTACACTGAAGCTTTCTTT. This sequence encodes CASTIETGYTEAFF.

This chain connects TRBV18 to TRBJ2-7; D may be TRBD1 (6 bases). Trimming took 3 bases from V and 4 from J, leaving 7 bases between them. The CDR3 is 12 amino acids. Germline-derived CDR1 and CDR2 are KGHSH and LQKENI. In DNA form, the CDR3 reads TGTGCCAGCTCACCCGGACAGTACGAGCAGTACTTC. It is translated as CASSPGQYEQYF.

Comments on this clone: Sequence at one end of the junction differs from germline and may be a read error. The chain carries TRBV7-8 and TRBJ1-1, with no clear D. The CDR3 spans 16 residues. Germline V gene sequence: CDR1 SGHVS, CDR2 FQNEAQ. CDR3: CASSSHTGVLNTEVFF. The CDR3 coding sequence is TGTGCCAGCAGCTCGCACACCGGGGTCCTGAACACTGAAGTTTTCTTT.

This chain joins TRBV16 and TRBJ2-7, with D perhaps TRBD2 (5 bases). The V gene lost 2 bases and the J gene lost 4 bases, with 12 bases spanning the gap. Looked up from germline, CDR1 is KGHSY and CDR2 is FQNENV. The CDR3 length is 14 residues. DNA for the CDR3: TGTGCCAGCAGCCAAGCCGGGGTTGGGTACGAGCAGTACTTC. It specifies CASSQAGVGYEQYF.

This sequence joins TRBV15 and TRBJ1-5; D not resolved. Trimming left V 0 bases short and J 7 bases short, with 13 bases between. Germline V gives CDR1 LNHNV, CDR2 YYDKDF (reference sequence). The CDR3 is made up of 15 amino acids. The CDR3 here is CATSREAQAAQPQHF. In DNA, the CDR3 is TGTGCCACCAGCAGAGAGGCACAAGCGGCACAGCCCCAGCATTTT.

The chain combines TRBV27 with TRBJ1-5; D uncertain. The V end was cut by 5 bases, the J end by 2 bases, with 10 bases between. This CDR3 spans 14 amino acids. Germline-derived CDR1 and CDR2 are MNHEY and SMNVEV (reference sequence). The CDR3 spells CASSRVGGNQPQHF. The CDR3 DNA reads as TGTGCCAGCAGTCGTGTCGGCGGCAATCAGCCCCAGCATTTT.

The genes are TRBV7-2 and TRBJ1-1; a possible D gene is TRBD1 (6 bases). Germline V lookup: CDR1 SGHTA, CDR2 FQGNSA. V was pared by 5 bases and J by 1 base, with 14 bases between. The CDR3 has 15 amino acids. The chain's CDR3 is CASSPSTGSNTEAFF. The CDR3 nucleotides read TGTGCCAGCAGCCCCTCGACAGGATCGAACACTGAAGCTTTCTTT. The full variable domain, with the rest looked up from reference TRBV7-2 and TRBJ1-1, is GAGVSQSPSNKVTEKGKDVELRCDPISGHTALYWYRQSLGQGLEFLIYFQGNSAPDKSGLPSDRFSAERTGGSVSTLTIQRTQQEDSAVYLCASSPSTGSNTEAFFGQGTRLTVV.

The chain combines TRBV5-5 with TRBJ1-2; a weak D match, TRBD1 (6 bases). The germline V gene has CDR1 SGHKS and CDR2 YYEKEE (reference sequence). CDR3 length: 13 amino acids. The V gene lost 7 bases and the J gene lost 2 bases, with 12 bases spanning the gap. CDR3 sequence (DNA): TGTGCCAGCGGAAAGGACAGAAACTATGGCTACACCTTC. It is translated as CASGKDRNYGYTF.

The chain links TRBV9 to TRBJ2-2, with D uncertain. Germline assignment: CDR1 SGDLS and CDR2 YYNGEE. The CDR3 runs to 14 residues. The V gene lost 0 bases and the J gene lost 5 bases, with 8 bases spanning the gap. The CDR3 spells CASSVESVTGELFF. In DNA form, the CDR3 reads TGTGCCAGCAGCGTAGAAAGTGTTACCGGGGAGCTGTTTTTT.

CDR3: CASRQQMGAGTEAFF. The CDR3 region has the DNA TGTGCCAGCAGACAACAGATGGGGGCAGGCACTGAAGCTTTCTTT. This sequence joins TRBV7-2 and TRBJ1-1, with D tentatively TRBD1 (6 bases). The germline gives CDR1 SGHTA, CDR2 FQGNSA. The germline V and J ends were trimmed by 6 bases and 4 bases, with 18 bases remaining between them. This CDR3 spans 15 amino acids.

This rearrangement joins TRBV11-3 to TRBJ2-5; the D is unclear. The V gene lost 2 bases and the J gene lost 0 bases, with 4 bases spanning the gap. Germline values: CDR1 SGHNT, CDR2 YENEEA. There are 13 residues in the CDR3. The CDR3 here is CASSLTYQETQYF. The CDR3 DNA reads TGTGCCAGCAGCTTAACCTACCAAGAGACCCAGTACTTC. Full variable domain (remainder filled in from reference TRBV11-3 and TRBJ2-5): EAGVVQSPRYKIIEKKQPVAFWCNPISGHNTLYWYLQNLGQGPELLIRYENEEAVDDSQLPKDRFSAERLKGVDSTLKIQPAELGDSAVYLCASSLTYQETQYFGPGTRLLVL.

This sequence joins TRBV6-2 or TRBV6-3 and TRBJ2-7, with a weak D call TRBD1 (6 bases). Per germline, CDR1 MNHEY and CDR2 SVGEGT. This CDR3 spans 15 amino acids. The germline V and J ends were trimmed by 4 bases and 3 bases, with 16 bases remaining between them. This CDR3 is CASSSAGQNFYEQYF. CDR3 DNA sequence: TGTGCCAGCAGTTCCGCCGGACAGAACTTCTACGAGCAGTACTTC.

In regard to this clone: The junction shows a germline mismatch at one end, possibly a read error. The rearrangement links TRBV10-3 to TRBJ2-2, with 7 bases identical to TRBD1. The germline gives CDR1 ENHRY, CDR2 SYGVKD. The CDR3 sequence is 14 residues long. CDR3 DNA: TGTGCCATCGGTGACAGGGTAAACACCGGGGAGCTGTTTTTT. Translating gives CAIGDRVNTGELFF.

J is TRBJ1-2 and V is TRBV28, with D unclear. CDR3 length: 15 residues. Germline-derived CDR1 and CDR2 are MDHEN and SYDVKM. Deletions cut 5 bases from V and 4 bases from J, with 17 bases between. The CDR3 region is CASSPLRRKTYGYTF. DNA for the CDR3: TGTGCCAGCAGTCCACTGAGACGAAAGACCTATGGCTACACCTTC.

The rearrangement uses TRBV19 and TRBJ1-2; 9 nucleotides align to TRBD1. V was pared by 7 bases and J by 5 bases, with 5 bases of the junction left unmatched. This CDR3 is 13 amino acids long. CDR1 and CDR2 from the germline V gene are LNHDA and SQIVND (reference sequence). The CDR3 sequence: CASKGTGIYGYTF. The CDR3 DNA sequence: TGTGCCAGTAAAGGGACAGGGATTTATGGCTACACCTTC.

CDR3 sequence: CASSIEWEQFF. CDR3 sequence (DNA): TGTGCCAGTAGTATAGAATGGGAGCAGTTCTTC. This rearrangement joins TRBV19 to TRBJ2-1; D uncertain. Trimming cost V 0 bases and J 10 bases, with 4 bases left between them. The CDR3 sequence is 11 residues long. CDR1 is LNHDA, CDR2 SQIVND, per germline (reference sequence).

The chain uses TRBV11-3 and TRBJ2-5; D is ambiguous. Trimming cost V 0 bases and J 4 bases, with 12 bases left between them. Germline V CDR1 and CDR2: SGHNT, YENEEA. CDR3 length equals 15 residues. The CDR3 sequence is CASSLEGKEGETQYF. The CDR3 DNA is TGTGCCAGCAGCTTAGAGGGGAAGGAAGGAGAGACCCAGTACTTC.

In regard to this clone: The junction does not match germline at one end; this may be a read error. V and J are TRBV15 and TRBJ2-7, with 9 bases fitting TRBD2. The CDR3 covers 15 residues. The V gene's germline CDR1 is LNHNV and CDR2 YYDKDF (reference sequence). Here the CDR3 reads CATNRDAGGLYEQYF. DNA of the CDR3: TGTGCCACCAACAGAGACGCGGGAGGGCTCTACGAGCAGTACTTC.

This rearrangement joins TRBV6-1 to TRBJ1-2, with D possibly matching TRBD1 (5 bases). Between the trimmed V and J ends, which lost 3 bases and 4 bases, there was a span of 12 bases. The CDR3 length is 14 residues. CDR1 and CDR2 from the germline V gene are MNHNS and SASEGT. In nucleotides, the CDR3 is TGTGCCAGCAGTGAGCACAGGACCGGCTATGGCTACACCTTC. Translation: CASSEHRTGYGYTF.

The chain carries TRBV10-3 and TRBJ1-5; weak D call: TRBD1 (5 bases). V lost 0 bases and J 5 bases, leaving 8 bases between the germline ends. The CDR3 is made up of 14 amino acids. CDR1 is ENHRY, CDR2 SYGVKD, per germline. This CDR3 reads CAISESKGDQPQHF. CDR3 DNA sequence: TGTGCCATCAGTGAGTCGAAAGGGGATCAGCCCCAGCATTTT.